This T cell receptor (beta chain) was profiled in a study of CD8 T cells in ankylosing spondylitis (dated by TCRdb to the late 2010s). In terms of the full investigation: T cell receptor beta repertoires were profiled in healthy donors and ankylosing spondylitis patients so that disease-linked TCR variants could be found. The whole study cohort included about a hundred healthy donors and around 24 ankylosing spondylitis patients. Peripheral blood samples were taken, and synovial fluid was additionally collected from ankylosing spondylitis patients. Beyond this particular receptor, the publication reports: Blood from ankylosing spondylitis patients appeared to be characterized by a TCR beta motif made up of under 10 highly homologous amino acid variants. The disease-linked clones were reported to be significantly enriched in matched synovial fluid samples from ankylosing spondylitis patients. A CD8+ phenotype was shown by the disease-linked clones, which were found at relatively low frequencies in peripheral blood. Some of the motif variants had been reported before in the synovial fluid and blood of reactive arthritis patients, a finding that suggests common disease-initiation mechanisms.

CDR1 and CDR2, looked up from the germline V gene (reference sequence), are GTSNPN and SVGIG. The junction shows trimming of 0 bases on V and 8 bases on J, plus 11 bases between the germline ends. Including cysteine and phenylalanine, the CDR3 has 13 amino acids. Only the CDR3 DNA is retained, 39 bases long and in frame from the first base. Sequenced using an Illumina HiSeq 2500. Quantitative 5'-RACE with molecular barcodes was the method used to prepare the TCR beta libraries. As for how the authors treated the data: A new computational method, built on a probabilistic model of VDJ rearrangement, was used to identify disease-linked TCR variants. The public reads were reprocessed in TCRdb via fastp at Q25 and MiXCR, keeping in-frame beta chains. A single entry per CDR3 protein holds the most common genes and DNA from its merged rows. TCRdb's processing, not the authors' own work, is the source of the V and J calls. The sample table holds approximately 30,000 distinct CDR3 sequences, of which about 7% were seen once. Jointly, the top ten make up roughly a tenth of the sample.

This clonotype came up many times. Its cognate antigen has yet to be identified. No base qualities exist here, and no much larger clone lies one base off it. Source material: blood, either unsorted or a sorted T cell fraction (not recorded which). Rearrangement joined TRBV30 to TRBJ2-4; the D gene could be either TRBD1 or TRBD2, each agreeing at 5 bases. The sequence came from a male donor with ankylosing spondylitis or in good health (not recorded which). The DNA reads TGTGCCTGGAGTGTCCGGGGCGCGGACATTCAGTACTTC. It codes for CAWSVRGADIQYF.